This T cell receptor (beta chain) was recovered during a study of spatial heterogeneity in lung cancer. Study details: Available follow-up PBMC samples were sequenced, at a median of about two years post-resection. In the raw reads, each unique TCR and UMI combination was present more than ten times on average.

TCRdb fed the 5' RACE reads into MiXCR, producing one record per CDR3 protein. The data hold roughly 110,000 distinct CDR3 sequences, with roughly a tenth observed a single time. Germline V gene data show CDR1 as SEHNR and CDR2 as FQNEAQ (reference sequence). Losses at the gene ends were 2 bases for V and 6 bases for J; bases not matched to a gene: 3. The CDR3 totals 13 residues. This clonotype was observed at least ten times. The time point was: blood at routine non-recurrence follow-up after resection. The chain carries TRBV7-9 and TRBJ1-1; 7 nucleotides agree with TRBD1. The sequencing here drew on PBMCs, taken at follow-up. The source of this sequence is a female donor with early-stage non-small cell lung cancer. CDR3 protein: CASSLYRGPEAFF. CDR3 coding DNA: TGTGCCAGCAGCTTATACAGGGGCCCTGAAGCTTTCTTT.